In its sample, the clone carrying this T cell receptor (beta chain) was seen many times. Its specificity is not known. The sample originates from a study of T cells in Graves' hyperthyroidism and ophthalmopathy. Study-level results: Clonotypes that were expanded in thyroid above 0.001 mostly appeared in blood too.

It was RNA transcripts that yielded the amplified TCR beta CDR3 regions. A set of HTBI primers served as the primers for a first-round RT-PCR of the TCR CDR3. TCRdb processed the multiplex PCR reads anew with MiXCR; each CDR3 protein has one entry. The sample consists of approximately 690,000 distinct CDR3 sequences, about 14% of them appearing once. This receptor was obtained from a woman between 45 and 65 years old with Graves' ophthalmopathy. Sequencing used blood.

CDR3 region: CASSHNRDSYEQYF. CDR3 nucleotide sequence: TGTGCCAGCTCGCATAACCGGGACAGCTACGAGCAGTACTTC. This chain links TRBV18 with TRBJ2-7; 7 bases are shared with TRBD1. J gave up 3 bases and V 6 bases, and 8 bases lay outside the gene matches. Germline CDR1 and CDR2: KGHSH and LQKENI. This CDR3 contains 14 residues.